One sample yielded the 15 T cell receptor beta chains listed below, sequenced in a study of blood T cell repertoires in COVID-19. The table came from immunoSEQ multiplex PCR; TCRdb's copy has only in-frame clones and leaves some out. The sample carries about 210,000 clones, 80% to 90% recorded once. The sequenced sample consisted of peripheral blood. These receptors were collected from a woman in her 40s with active or convalescent COVID-19.

The genes are TRBV15 and TRBJ2-7; TRBD1 agrees at 7 bases. From germline, CDR1 is LNHNV and CDR2 YYDKDF (reference sequence). There are 15 residues in the CDR3. V shed 0 bases and J 3 bases; nucleotides not matched to a gene: 5. The CDR3 nucleotides read TGTGCCACCAGCAGAGATCGAGACAGGGTCTACGAGCAGTACTTC. Its translation is CATSRDRDRVYEQYF.

The CDR3 sequence is CASSNRNTIYF. CDR3 coding DNA: TGTGCCAGCAGCAATCGAAACACCATATATTTT. This chain uses TRBV12-3 or TRBV12-4 with TRBJ1-3; D not certain. V was trimmed by 6 bases and J by 5 bases, leaving 5 bases between them. The CDR3 sequence is 11 residues long.

The chain uses TRBV12-3 or TRBV12-4 and TRBJ1-2, with D unresolved. The V gene lost 5 bases and the J gene lost 5 bases, with 3 bases spanning the gap. The CDR3 is 10 residues long. The CDR3 nucleotides are TGTGCCAGCAGTCTTTATGGCTACACCTTC. Translated, it gives CASSLYGYTF.

The genes are TRBV7-2 and TRBJ1-1, with D possibly being TRBD1 (6 bases). V lost 0 bases and J lost 4, with 9 bases in between. The CDR3 consists of 14 residues. The germline V gene has CDR1 SGHTA and CDR2 FQGNSA. The CDR3 reads CASSLAQGRTEAFF. CDR3 in DNA: TGTGCCAGCAGCTTAGCCCAGGGGCGCACTGAAGCTTTCTTT.

This chain links TRBV30 with TRBJ2-7, with 9 bases identical to TRBD1. The V segment lost 5 bases and the J segment 0 bases; nucleotides outside the gene matches: 5. The CDR3 length is 14 residues. The germline V gene encodes CDR1 GTSNPN and CDR2 SVGIG (reference sequence). The CDR3 here is CAWGTGQGSYEQYF. The CDR3 DNA sequence: TGTGCCTGGGGTACGGGACAGGGCTCCTACGAGCAGTACTTC.

This clone has a single count. This chain joins TRBV3-1 (or the pseudogene TRBV3-2) and TRBJ1-3; the D gene is possibly TRBD1 (5 bases). The CDR3 runs 16 residues. Looked up from germline, CDR1 is LGHDT and CDR2 is YNNKEL (reference sequence). V lost 4 bases to trimming and J lost 0 bases, with 13 bases between them. The CDR3 here is CASSRVRVGSGNTIYF. DNA of the CDR3: TGTGCCAGCAGCCGAGTCAGGGTAGGCTCTGGAAACACCATATATTTT.

V usage is TRBV27 and J usage is TRBJ2-1; 9 bases map to TRBD2. Unmatched junction bases numbered 3, after V lost 0 bases and J lost 6 bases. CDR3 length equals 15 residues. Per germline, CDR1 MNHEY and CDR2 SMNVEV (reference sequence). CDR3 region: CASSLSSGGLNEQFF. The DNA for the CDR3 is TGTGCCAGCAGTTTATCTAGCGGGGGACTCAATGAGCAGTTCTTC.

V and J are TRBV6-1 and TRBJ2-7; D unclear. The CDR3 has 18 amino acids. V shed 4 bases and J shed 2 bases, with 24 bases lying between them. From germline, CDR1 is MNHNS and CDR2 SASEGT. Here the CDR3 reads CASSASSAPNYLAYEQYF. The CDR3 bases are TGTGCCAGCAGTGCAAGCTCAGCGCCAAATTACTTAGCCTACGAGCAGTACTTC.

J is TRBJ1-1 and V is TRBV5-6, with D unclear. The CDR3 is 14 residues long. Germline assignment: CDR1 SGHDT and CDR2 YYEEEE. V was pared by 5 bases and J by 4 bases, with 15 bases between. The CDR3 DNA is TGTGCCAGCAGGTTTAGCTTCGGTGGCACTGAAGCTTTCTTT. It translates to CASRFSFGGTEAFF. Full variable domain (missing parts from reference TRBV5-6 and TRBJ1-1): DAGVTQSPTHLIKTRGQQVTLRCSPKSGHDTVSWYQQALGQGPQFIFQYYEEEERQRGNFPDRFSGHQFPNYSSELNVNALLLGDSALYLCASRFSFGGTEAFFGQGTRLTVV.

This clone was counted between two and nine times. This chain joins TRBV24-1 and TRBJ2-7; a weak D match, TRBD2 (6 bases). The germline V and J ends were trimmed by 0 bases and 6 bases, with 32 bases remaining between them. The length of the CDR3 is 21 residues. Per the germline V gene, CDR1 is KGHDR and CDR2 is SFDVKD. CDR3 bases: TGTGCCACCAGTGATTTGAAGTATTCAGGCCGCGGACTAAGAGCGTACGGCGAGCAGTACTTC. This translates into CATSDLKYSGRGLRAYGEQYF.

A few counts support this clone. The gene calls are TRBV15 and TRBJ2-5; 9 nucleotides agree with TRBD1. This CDR3 is 16 amino acids long. V was pared by 4 bases and J by 5 bases, with 11 bases of the junction left unmatched. Germline values: CDR1 LNHNV, CDR2 YYDKDF (reference sequence). CDR3 nucleotide sequence: TGTGCCACCAGCAACCTTAGGGACAGGGCTAGGGAGACCCAGTACTTC. Protein: CATSNLRDRARETQYF. Complete variable domain (other parts from reference TRBV15 and TRBJ2-5): DAMVIQNPRYQVTQFGKPVTLSCSQTLNHNVMYWYQQKSSQAPKLLFHYYDKDFNNEADTPDNFQSRRPNTSFCFLDIRSPGLGDTAMYLCATSNLRDRARETQYFGPGTRLLVL.

This clone was seen once. This rearrangement joins TRBV5-6 to TRBJ1-5; TRBD1 aligns across 8 bases. The V gene end was trimmed by 0 bases and the J gene end by 10 bases; junction bases not matched to a gene: 6. Germline lookup yields CDR1 SGHDT and CDR2 YYEEEE. This CDR3 is built from 14 residues. As DNA, the CDR3 is TGTGCCAGCAGCTTGGGGCAGGGGGCCCAACCCCAGCATTTT. Its protein product is CASSLGQGAQPQHF.

A few counts support this clone. The rearrangement links TRBV19 to TRBJ2-7; 9 nucleotides match TRBD2. The CDR3 runs to 15 residues. Germline V gene sequence: CDR1 LNHDA, CDR2 SQIVND (reference sequence). Trimming removed 3 bases from V and 1 base from J; junction bases left unmatched: 4. In DNA, the CDR3 is TGTGCCAGTAGTATGGGGCTAGCGGGGTCCTACGAGCAGTACTTC. Its translation: CASSMGLAGSYEQYF.

The chain combines TRBV11-1 with TRBJ2-1, with 7 bases fitting TRBD2. V dropped 5 bases and J dropped 2; count of bases not matched to a gene: 9. The CDR3 sequence is 16 residues long. Germline V gene lookup returns CDR1 SGHAT and CDR2 FQDESV (reference sequence). This chain's CDR3 is CASSLSSRGAYNEQFF. The CDR3 bases are TGTGCCAGCAGCCTCTCCAGCCGGGGGGCCTACAATGAGCAGTTCTTC.

The chain couples TRBV27 to TRBJ1-1, with 7 bases identical to TRBD1. CDR1 is MNHEY, CDR2 SMNVEV, per germline (reference sequence). The CDR3 runs 14 residues. After removal of 3 bases from V and 1 base from J, the junction contained 2 bases not matched to a gene. As DNA, the CDR3 is TGTGCCAGCAGTTTCGGGACAGCGAACACTGAAGCTTTCTTT. Protein: CASSFGTANTEAFF.